The T cell receptor beta chain under discussion was sequenced for a study of cytomegalovirus exposure and HLA in healthy donors. The study's findings and limits: Through in vitro validation, a few CMV-associated chains were shown to be specific for CMV antigens. Reportedly, diagnosis of cytomegalovirus status by the classifier showed high specificity and sensitivity. The authors later found HLA-associated TCR beta chains more clonally expanded than equally common others.

This clone has just a few counts. Its antigen is not identified. PCR amplification relied on 60 Vbeta primers (plus 13 Jbeta primers). The repertoire was sequenced with immunoSEQ multiplex PCR; TCRdb's copy has only in-frame clones and lacks some. The table lists roughly 100,000 clones, roughly 70% of them singletons. With V trimmed by 7 bases and J by 4 bases, 9 bases remained unmatched. CDR3 size: 16 residues. Germline V gene data show CDR1 as MGHDK and CDR2 as SYGVNS. The receptor's source is a man in his fifties in good health and CMV-seronegative. This sequence joins TRBV25-1 and TRBJ2-1; 11 positions match TRBD2. What was sequenced was PBMCs. In DNA form, the CDR3 reads TGTGCCAGCACCGACCCGACTAGCGGGGCTTACAATGAGCAGTTCTTC. As protein: CASTDPTSGAYNEQFF.